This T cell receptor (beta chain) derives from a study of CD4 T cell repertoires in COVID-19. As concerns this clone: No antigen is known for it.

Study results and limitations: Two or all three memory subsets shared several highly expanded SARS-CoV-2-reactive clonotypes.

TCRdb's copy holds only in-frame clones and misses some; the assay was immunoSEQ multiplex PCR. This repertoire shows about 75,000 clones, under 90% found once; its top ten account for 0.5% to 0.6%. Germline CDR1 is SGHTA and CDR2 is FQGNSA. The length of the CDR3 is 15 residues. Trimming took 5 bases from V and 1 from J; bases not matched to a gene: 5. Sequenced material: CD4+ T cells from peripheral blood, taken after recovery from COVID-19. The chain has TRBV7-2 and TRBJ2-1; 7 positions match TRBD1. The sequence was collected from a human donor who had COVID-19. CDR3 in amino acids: CASSLPGQSYNEQFF. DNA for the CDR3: TGTGCCAGCAGCCTGCCGGGACAGTCCTACAATGAGCAGTTCTTC.